Below, one TCR beta chain is given with its context. A second about 7 to 12 cycle PCR used barcoded and J-beta primers. From each sample, at least 3 million paired-end reads containing CDR3 were obtained. TCRdb re-called the 5' RACE reads through MiXCR, storing one row per CDR3 protein. The sample contains approximately 850,000 distinct CDR3 sequences, 58% of which appear only once. This sample is part of a study of blood T cells in healthy people across ages. Germline V gene data show CDR1 as SQVTM and CDR2 as ANQGSEA. This CDR3 is built from 14 residues. The V end lost 7 bases, the J end lost 0 bases, and 14 bases lay between the germline ends.

The TCR comes from a man aged 25-45 years in good health. The sequencing input was blood. The genes are TRBV29-1 and TRBJ2-3; D is perhaps TRBD1 (5 bases). The CDR3 sequence is CSGTPKSSTDTQYF. DNA for the CDR3: TGCAGCGGGACACCAAAGTCTAGCACAGATACGCAGTATTTT.